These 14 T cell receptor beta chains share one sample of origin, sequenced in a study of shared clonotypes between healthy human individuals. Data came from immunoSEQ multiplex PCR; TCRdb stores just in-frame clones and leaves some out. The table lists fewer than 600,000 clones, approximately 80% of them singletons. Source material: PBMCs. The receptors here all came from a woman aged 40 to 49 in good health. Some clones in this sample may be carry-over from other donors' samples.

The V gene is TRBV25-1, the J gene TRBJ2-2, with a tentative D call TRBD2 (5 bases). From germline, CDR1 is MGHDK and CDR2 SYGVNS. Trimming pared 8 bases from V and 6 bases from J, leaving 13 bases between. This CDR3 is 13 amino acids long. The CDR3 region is CASAAVGAGELFF. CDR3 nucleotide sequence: TGTGCCAGCGCTGCGGTCGGGGCCGGGGAGCTGTTTTTT. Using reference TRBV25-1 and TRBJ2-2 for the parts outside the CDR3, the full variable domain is EADIYQTPRYLVIGTGKKITLECSQTMGHDKMYWYQQDPGMELHLIHYSYGVNSTEKGDLSSESTVSRIRTEHFPLTLESARPSHTSQYLCASAAVGAGELFFGEGSRLTVL.

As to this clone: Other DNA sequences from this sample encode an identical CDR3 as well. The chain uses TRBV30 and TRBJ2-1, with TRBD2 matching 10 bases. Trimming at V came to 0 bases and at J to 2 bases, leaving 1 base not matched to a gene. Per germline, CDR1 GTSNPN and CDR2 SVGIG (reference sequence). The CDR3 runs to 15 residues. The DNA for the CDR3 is TGTGCCTGGAGTGTTGGACTAGCGGCCTACAATGAGCAGTTCTTC. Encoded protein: CAWSVGLAAYNEQFF.

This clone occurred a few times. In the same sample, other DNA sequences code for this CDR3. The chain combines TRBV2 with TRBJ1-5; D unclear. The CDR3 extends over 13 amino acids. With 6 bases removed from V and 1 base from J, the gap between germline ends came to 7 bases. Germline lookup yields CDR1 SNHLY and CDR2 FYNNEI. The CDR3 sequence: CASRGDSNQPQHF. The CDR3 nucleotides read TGTGCCAGCAGAGGAGACAGCAATCAGCCCCAGCATTTT.

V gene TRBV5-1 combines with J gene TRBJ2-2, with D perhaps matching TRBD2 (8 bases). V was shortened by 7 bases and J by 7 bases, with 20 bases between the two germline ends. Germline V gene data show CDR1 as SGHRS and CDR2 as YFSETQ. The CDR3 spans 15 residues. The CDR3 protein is CASHWDSGGIGELFF. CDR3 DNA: TGCGCCAGCCATTGGGACAGCGGGGGTATCGGGGAGCTGTTTTTT.

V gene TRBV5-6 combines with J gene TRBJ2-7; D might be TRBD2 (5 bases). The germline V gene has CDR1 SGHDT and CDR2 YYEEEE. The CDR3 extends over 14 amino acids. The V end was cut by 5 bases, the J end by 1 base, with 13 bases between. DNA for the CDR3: TGTGCCAGCAGTCCCACACGGACTTCCTACGAGCAGTACTTC. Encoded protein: CASSPTRTSYEQYF.

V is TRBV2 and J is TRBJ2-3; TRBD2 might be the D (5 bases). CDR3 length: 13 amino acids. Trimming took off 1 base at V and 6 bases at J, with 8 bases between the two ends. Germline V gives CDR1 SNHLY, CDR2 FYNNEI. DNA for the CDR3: TGTGCCAGCAGTGAAGGGTGGGAGGATACGCAGTATTTT. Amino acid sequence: CASSEGWEDTQYF.

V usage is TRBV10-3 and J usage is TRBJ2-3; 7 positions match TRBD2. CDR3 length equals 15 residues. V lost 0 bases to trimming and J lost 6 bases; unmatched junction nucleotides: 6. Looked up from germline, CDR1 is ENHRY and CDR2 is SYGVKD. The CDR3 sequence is CAISESWTSGDTQYF. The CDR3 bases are TGTGCCATCAGTGAGTCGTGGACTAGTGGTGATACGCAGTATTTT.

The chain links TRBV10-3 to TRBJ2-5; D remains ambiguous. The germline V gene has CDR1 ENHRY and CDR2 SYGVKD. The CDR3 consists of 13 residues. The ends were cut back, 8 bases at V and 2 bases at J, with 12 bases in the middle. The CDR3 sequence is CAIRDSQQETQYF. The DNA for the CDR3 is TGTGCCATCCGAGACTCACAACAAGAGACCCAGTACTTC.

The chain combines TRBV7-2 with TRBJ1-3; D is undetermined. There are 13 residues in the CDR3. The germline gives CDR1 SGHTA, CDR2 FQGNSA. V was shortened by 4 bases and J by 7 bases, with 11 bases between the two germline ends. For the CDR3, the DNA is TGTGCCAGCAGCTCCAGTGAAGGGAACACCATATATTTT. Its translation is CASSSSEGNTIYF.

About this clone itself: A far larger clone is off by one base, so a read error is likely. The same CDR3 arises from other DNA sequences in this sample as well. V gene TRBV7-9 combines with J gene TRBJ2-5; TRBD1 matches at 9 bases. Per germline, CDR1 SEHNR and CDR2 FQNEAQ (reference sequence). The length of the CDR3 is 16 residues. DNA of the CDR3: TGCGCCAGCAGCCTCCGGGACAGGGCTTACCAAGAGACCCAGTACTTC. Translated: CASSLRDRAYQETQYF.

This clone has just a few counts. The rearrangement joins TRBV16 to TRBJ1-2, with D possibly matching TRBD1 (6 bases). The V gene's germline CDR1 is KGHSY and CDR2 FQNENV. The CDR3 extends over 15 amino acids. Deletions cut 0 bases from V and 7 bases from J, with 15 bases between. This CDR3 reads CASSQSSEGRGGYTF. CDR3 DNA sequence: TGTGCCAGCAGCCAATCATCAGAAGGCAGGGGTGGCTACACCTTC.

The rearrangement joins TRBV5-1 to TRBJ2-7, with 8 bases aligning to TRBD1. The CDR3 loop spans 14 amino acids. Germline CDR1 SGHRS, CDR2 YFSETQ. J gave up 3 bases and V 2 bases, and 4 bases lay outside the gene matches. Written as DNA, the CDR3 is TGCGCCAGCAGCTTCATTGGGACAGGCTACGAGCAGTACTTC. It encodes CASSFIGTGYEQYF. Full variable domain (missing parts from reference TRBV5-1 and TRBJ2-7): KAGVTQTPRYLIKTRGQQVTLSCSPISGHRSVSWYQQTPGQGLQFLFEYFSETQRNKGNFPGRFSGRQFSNSRSEMNVSTLELGDSALYLCASSFIGTGYEQYFGPGTRLTVT.

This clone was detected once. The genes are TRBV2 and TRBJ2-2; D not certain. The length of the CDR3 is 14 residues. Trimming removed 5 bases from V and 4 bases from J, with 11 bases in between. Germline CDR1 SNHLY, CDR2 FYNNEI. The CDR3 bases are TGTGCCAGCAGTTCTTACCAGGTCACCGGGGAGCTGTTTTTT. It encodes CASSSYQVTGELFF. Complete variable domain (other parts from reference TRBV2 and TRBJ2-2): EPEVTQTPSHQVTQMGQEVILRCVPISNHLYFYWYRQILGQKVEFLVSFYNNEISEKSEIFDDQFSVERPDGSNFTLKIRSTKLEDSAMYFCASSSYQVTGELFFGEGSRLTVL.

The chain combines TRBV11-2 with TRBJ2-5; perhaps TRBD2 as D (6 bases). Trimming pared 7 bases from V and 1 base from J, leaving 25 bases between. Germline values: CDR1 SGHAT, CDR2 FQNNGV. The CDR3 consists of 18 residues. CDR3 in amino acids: CASTPRRDGGPPQETQYF. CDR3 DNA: TGTGCCAGCACCCCACGGAGGGACGGCGGCCCACCCCAAGAGACCCAGTACTTC. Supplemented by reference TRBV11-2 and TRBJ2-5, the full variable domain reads EAGVAQSPRYKIIEKRQSVAFWCNPISGHATLYWYQQILGQGPKLLIQFQNNGVVDDSQLPKDRFSAERLKGVDSTLKIQPAKLEDSAVYLCASTPRRDGGPPQETQYFGPGTRLLVL.